This T cell receptor (beta chain) appears in the sequencing data of a study of long-term antiretroviral therapy in people with HIV. Findings of the study overall: Blood obtained between about 2004 and 2018 may reflect older ART regimens.

Assay version v3.0 of immunoSEQ was used, and it was run at survey level. Profiling relied on immunoSEQ multiplex PCR, and the TCRdb table lists in-frame clones only, not all of them. The data hold fewer than 30,000 clones, with roughly 88% observed a single time. As concerns this clone: The antigen remains undetermined.

The germline V gene has CDR1 GTSNPN and CDR2 SVGIG (reference sequence). V shed 5 bases and J 5 bases; nucleotides not matched to a gene: 3. The CDR3 length is 12 residues. At minimum, one pre-ART and two post-ART PBMC samples were obtained from each donor. The clonotype comes from a man aged 25-45 years with HIV. Sequenced material: unsorted PBMCs, taken around 4.5 years after starting antiretroviral therapy. The V call is TRBV30, the J call TRBJ2-5, with 9 bases identical to TRBD1. The CDR3 spells CAWATGGETQYF. DNA of the CDR3: TGTGCCTGGGCCACAGGGGGCGAGACCCAGTACTTC.